This TCR beta chain derives from a study of the immune and genomic landscape of osteosarcoma. TCRdb keeps only in-frame clones here, not all; method: immunoSEQ multiplex PCR. The sample lists 2,800 or so clones, roughly three quarters occurring once. After removal of 7 bases from V and 2 bases from J, the junction contained 6 bases not matched to a gene. The germline V gene has CDR1 SGDLS and CDR2 YYNGEE. CDR3 length: 13 amino acids. The source is a woman between 18 and 30 years old with osteosarcoma. Sequences were obtained from metastatic tumor tissue from the lung. This chain connects TRBV9 to TRBJ2-7; the match to TRBD1 covers 7 bases. CDR3 DNA sequence: TGTGCCAGCGGCAGGGGGTTGACCTACGAGCAGTACTTC. This gives the protein CASGRGLTYEQYF.